This TCR beta chain was retrieved from a study of monozygotic twins with inflammatory bowel disease. The CDR3 totals 14 residues. Germline V lookup: CDR1 SGHNT, CDR2 YENEEA. Template switching appended UMIs that held a 6-nucleotide sample barcode. PCR of TCRalpha and TCRbeta cDNA was nested, with two rounds of around 15 and 9 cycles. From the 5' RACE reads, TCRdb lists one entry per CDR3 protein and no DNA. The listing records about 380,000 distinct CDR3 sequences. The sequence came from a human donor with ulcerative colitis or Crohn's disease, or a healthy co-twin of an affected twin (not recorded which). Sequencing was done on a sample of blood. The chain joins TRBV11-3 to TRBJ2-2; as DNA is missing, the TRBD2 call by TCRdb cannot be tested. CDR3 protein: CASSLRRGFGELFF. Drawing the rest from reference TRBV11-3 and TRBJ2-2, the complete variable domain is EAGVVQSPRYKIIEKKQPVAFWCNPISGHNTLYWYLQNLGQGPELLIRYENEEAVDDSQLPKDRFSAERLKGVDSTLKIQPAELGDSAVYLCASSLRRGFGELFFGEGSRLTVL.